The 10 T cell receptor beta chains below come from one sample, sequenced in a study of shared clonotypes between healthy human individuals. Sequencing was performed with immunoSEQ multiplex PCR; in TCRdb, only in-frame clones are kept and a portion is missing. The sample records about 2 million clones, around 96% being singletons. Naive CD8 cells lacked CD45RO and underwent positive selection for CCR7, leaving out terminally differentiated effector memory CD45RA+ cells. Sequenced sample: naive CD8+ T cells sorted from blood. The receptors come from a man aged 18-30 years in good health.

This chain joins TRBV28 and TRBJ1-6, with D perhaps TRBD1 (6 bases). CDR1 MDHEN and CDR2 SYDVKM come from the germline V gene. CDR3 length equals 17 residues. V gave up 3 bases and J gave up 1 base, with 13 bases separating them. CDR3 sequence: CASSFLGAMSYNSPLHF. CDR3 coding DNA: TGTGCCAGCAGTTTTCTGGGGGCAATGTCCTATAATTCACCCCTCCACTTT.

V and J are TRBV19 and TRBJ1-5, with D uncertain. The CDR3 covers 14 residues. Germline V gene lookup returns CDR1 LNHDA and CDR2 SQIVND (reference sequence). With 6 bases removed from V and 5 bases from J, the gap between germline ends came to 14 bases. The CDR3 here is CASRLSGGYQPQHF. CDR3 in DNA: TGTGCCAGTAGACTCTCAGGCGGTTATCAGCCCCAGCATTTT.

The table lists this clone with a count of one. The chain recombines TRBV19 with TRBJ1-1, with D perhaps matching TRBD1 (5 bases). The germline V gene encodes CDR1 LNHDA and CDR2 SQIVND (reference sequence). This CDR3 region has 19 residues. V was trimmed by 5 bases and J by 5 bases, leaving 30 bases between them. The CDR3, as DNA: TGTGCCAGTAGTTTAGGGGCCGGCGGGACCCCCTTTTGGGATACTGAAGCTTTCTTT. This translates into CASSLGAGGTPFWDTEAFF.

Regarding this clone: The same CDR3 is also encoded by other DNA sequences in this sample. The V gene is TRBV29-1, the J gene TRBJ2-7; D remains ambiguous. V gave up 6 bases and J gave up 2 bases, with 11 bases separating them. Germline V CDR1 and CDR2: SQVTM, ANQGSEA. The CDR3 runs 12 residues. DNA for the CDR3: TGCAGCGTCCTGGGTGGGGCCTACGAGCAGTACTTC. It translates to CSVLGGAYEQYF.

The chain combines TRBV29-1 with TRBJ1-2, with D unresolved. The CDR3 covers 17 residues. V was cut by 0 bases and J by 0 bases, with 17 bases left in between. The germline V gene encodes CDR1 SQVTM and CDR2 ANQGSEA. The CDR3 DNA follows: TGCAGCGTTGAAGATGTCGCAGCGATCGGGACTAACTATGGCTACACCTTC. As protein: CSVEDVAAIGTNYGYTF.

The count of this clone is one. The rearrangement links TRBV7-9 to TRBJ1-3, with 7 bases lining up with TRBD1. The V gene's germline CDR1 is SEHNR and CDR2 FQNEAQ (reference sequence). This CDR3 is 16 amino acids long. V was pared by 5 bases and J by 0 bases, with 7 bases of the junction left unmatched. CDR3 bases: TGTGCCAGCAGCGTTCCAGGGGGTTTCTCTGGAAACACCATATATTTT. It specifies CASSVPGGFSGNTIYF.

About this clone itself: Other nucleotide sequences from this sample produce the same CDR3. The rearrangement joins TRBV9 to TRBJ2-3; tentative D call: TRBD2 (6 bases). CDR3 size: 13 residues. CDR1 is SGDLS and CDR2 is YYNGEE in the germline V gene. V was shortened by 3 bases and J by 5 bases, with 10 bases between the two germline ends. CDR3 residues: CASSAPGGDTQYF. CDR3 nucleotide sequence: TGTGCCAGCAGCGCCCCCGGGGGAGATACGCAGTATTTT. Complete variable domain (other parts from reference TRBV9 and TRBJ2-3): DSGVTQTPKHLITATGQRVTLRCSPRSGDLSVYWYQQSLDQGLQFLIQYYNGEERAKGNILERFSAQQFPDLHSELNLSSLELGDSALYFCASSAPGGDTQYFGPGTRLTVL.

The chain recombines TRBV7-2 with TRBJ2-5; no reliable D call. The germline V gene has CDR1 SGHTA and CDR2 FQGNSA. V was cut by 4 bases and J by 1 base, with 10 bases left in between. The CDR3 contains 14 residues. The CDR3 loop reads CASSSLIAQETQYF. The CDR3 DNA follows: TGTGCCAGCAGCTCATTAATCGCCCAAGAGACCCAGTACTTC.

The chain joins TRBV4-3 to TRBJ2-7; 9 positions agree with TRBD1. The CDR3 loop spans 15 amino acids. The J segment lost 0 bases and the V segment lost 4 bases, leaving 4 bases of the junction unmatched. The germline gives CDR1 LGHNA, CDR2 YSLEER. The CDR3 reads CASSLRTGVSYEQYF. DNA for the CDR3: TGCGCCAGCAGCCTGCGGACAGGGGTCTCCTACGAGCAGTACTTC.

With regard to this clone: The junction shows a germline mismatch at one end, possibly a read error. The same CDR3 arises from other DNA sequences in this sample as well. The CDR3 loop reads CASSPGLQPQHF. The DNA of the CDR3 is TGTGCCAGCAGTCCGGGACTACAGCCCCAGCACTTT. The V call is TRBV27, the J call TRBJ1-5, with D possibly being TRBD1 (5 bases). CDR1 is MNHEY, CDR2 SMNVEV, per germline (reference sequence). This CDR3 comprises 12 residues.